The rows below give T cell receptor beta chains drawn from one sample of a study of CD8 T cells in ankylosing spondylitis. Each CDR3 protein gets one entry after TCRdb re-called the 5' RACE reads with MiXCR. The data show 700,000 to 1,000,000 distinct CDR3 sequences, about 12% seen once. Sequences were obtained from blood, either unsorted or a sorted T cell fraction (not recorded which). Every receptor here comes from a male donor with ankylosing spondylitis. Both conserved end residues are part of each CDR3. Some rows mark clone size as missing; the rest say once, few, many or name a class of expanded clone.

v_gene: TRBV20-1
j_gene: TRBJ2-7
abundance: .
CDR3aa: CSARGRTSGIFRYEQYF

v_gene: TRBV29-1
j_gene: TRBJ2-1
abundance: many
CDR3aa: CSVEAPGYSSYNEQFF

v_gene: TRBV7-2
j_gene: TRBJ2-3
abundance: few
CDR3aa: CASSRGGVSPTQYF

v_gene: TRBV20-1
j_gene: TRBJ2-7
abundance: few
CDR3aa: CSASPRTYSYEQYF

v_gene: TRBV6-1
j_gene: TRBJ2-2
abundance: many
CDR3aa: CASSLAQGWTGELFF

v_gene: TRBV7-2
j_gene: TRBJ2-3
abundance: few
CDR3aa: CASSLSISPDTQYF

v_gene: TRBV5-6
j_gene: TRBJ1-5
abundance: many
CDR3aa: CASSLGQGGRQPQHF

v_gene: TRBV7-9
j_gene: TRBJ2-2
abundance: .
CDR3aa: CATSQGSFYSDGELFF

v_gene: TRBV7-9
j_gene: TRBJ2-3
abundance: once
CDR3aa: CASSVEHSTDTQYF

v_gene: TRBV25-1
j_gene: TRBJ1-1
abundance: many
CDR3aa: CASSDPRRGDTEAFF

v_gene: TRBV6-4
j_gene: TRBJ1-6
abundance: .
CDR3aa: CASRGGLYSPLHF

v_gene: TRBV4-1
j_gene: TRBJ1-2
abundance: once
CDR3aa: CASSQMGAGTYGYTF

v_gene: TRBV2
j_gene: TRBJ1-3
abundance: .
CDR3aa: CASSDTRAGNTIYF

v_gene: TRBV20-1
j_gene: TRBJ2-3
abundance: few
CDR3aa: CSARVAGGRLDTQYF

v_gene: TRBV5-1
j_gene: TRBJ1-1
abundance: many
CDR3aa: CASSLAGRTMSEAFF

v_gene: TRBV10-1
j_gene: TRBJ1-5
abundance: few
CDR3aa: CASSDGHYSNQPQHF

v_gene: TRBV29-1
j_gene: TRBJ2-4
abundance: .
CDR3aa: CSVLWGGLQKPRDSIQYF

v_gene: TRBV7-2
j_gene: TRBJ2-5
abundance: few
CDR3aa: CASSSLTRDPQETQYF

v_gene: TRBV18
j_gene: TRBJ1-5
abundance: few
CDR3aa: CASSQGPNNQPQHF

v_gene: TRBV20-1
j_gene: TRBJ2-5
abundance: many
CDR3aa: CSARGLASMQETQYF

v_gene: TRBV12-3/TRBV12-4
j_gene: TRBJ2-1
abundance: .
CDR3aa: CASSFLTGSYNEQFF

v_gene: TRBV10-3
j_gene: TRBJ2-7
abundance: .
CDR3aa: CAIGPGVSTYEQYF

v_gene: TRBV5-1
j_gene: TRBJ2-5
abundance: many
CDR3aa: CASSYKDREETQYF

v_gene: TRBV7-2
j_gene: TRBJ2-5
abundance: few
CDR3aa: CASSFDRGWGETQYF

v_gene: TRBV5-1
j_gene: TRBJ1-6
abundance: many
CDR3aa: CASSAAGTSNPYNSPLHF

v_gene: TRBV7-7
j_gene: TRBJ2-5
abundance: .
CDR3aa: CASSSRSGGDQETQYF

v_gene: TRBV15
j_gene: TRBJ1-4
abundance: .
CDR3aa: CATSRDISAGQQKLFF

v_gene: TRBV5-1
j_gene: TRBJ2-1
abundance: many
CDR3aa: CASSDPRSSYNEQFF

v_gene: TRBV4-3
j_gene: TRBJ1-3
abundance: .
CDR3aa: CASSQYTGTGNTIYF

v_gene: TRBV7-2
j_gene: TRBJ1-1
abundance: .
CDR3aa: CASSLAGSRNTEAFF

v_gene: TRBV28
j_gene: TRBJ1-2
abundance: many
CDR3aa: CASSFESRTYYGYTF

v_gene: TRBV7-2
j_gene: TRBJ2-1
abundance: .
CDR3aa: CASSLSGQALNEQFF

v_gene: TRBV7-2
j_gene: TRBJ1-2
abundance: few
CDR3aa: CASSLGGLRDYGYTF

v_gene: TRBV4-1
j_gene: TRBJ2-7
abundance: few
CDR3aa: CASSQKDRAGHSGYEQYF

v_gene: TRBV18
j_gene: TRBJ2-7
abundance: many
CDR3aa: CASSPPSSSYEQYF

v_gene: TRBV4-2
j_gene: TRBJ2-7
abundance: .
CDR3aa: CASSQEPAYEQYF

v_gene: TRBV7-9
j_gene: TRBJ2-7
abundance: few
CDR3aa: CASSSWGQGALPYEQYF

v_gene: TRBV12-3/TRBV12-4
j_gene: TRBJ1-1
abundance: .
CDR3aa: CASSRDRGKNTEAFF

v_gene: TRBV7-2
j_gene: TRBJ2-2
abundance: .
CDR3aa: CASSWRAGGELFF

v_gene: TRBV10-3
j_gene: TRBJ1-5
abundance: many
CDR3aa: CAIRSDKNGQPQHF

v_gene: TRBV20-1
j_gene: TRBJ2-3
abundance: many
CDR3aa: CSASDYGTQYF

v_gene: TRBV12-3/TRBV12-4
j_gene: TRBJ1-6
abundance: few
CDR3aa: CASTLTWGDSPLHF

v_gene: TRBV5-1
j_gene: TRBJ2-3
abundance: few
CDR3aa: CASSLDGLTDTQYF

v_gene: TRBV18
j_gene: TRBJ2-5
abundance: .
CDR3aa: CASSQPRDSGIRETQYF

v_gene: TRBV5-1
j_gene: TRBJ1-1
abundance: many
CDR3aa: CASSWRDSGTEAFF

v_gene: TRBV4-3
j_gene: TRBJ2-3
abundance: .
CDR3aa: CASSQASVRGADTQYF

v_gene: TRBV4-2
j_gene: TRBJ1-1
abundance: many
CDR3aa: CASSLRGRMNTEAFF

v_gene: TRBV20-1
j_gene: TRBJ2-5
abundance: .
CDR3aa: CSAIGTAFQETQYF

v_gene: TRBV24-1
j_gene: TRBJ2-3
abundance: few
CDR3aa: CATSGPGVRHRSTDTQYF

v_gene: TRBV7-2
j_gene: TRBJ2-3
abundance: many
CDR3aa: CASSLNRGRTDTQYF

v_gene: TRBV29-1
j_gene: TRBJ1-2
abundance: few
CDR3aa: CSGSDGNYGYTF

v_gene: TRBV6-1
j_gene: TRBJ2-1
abundance: .
CDR3aa: CASRGLSGRIDEQFF

v_gene: TRBV15
j_gene: TRBJ1-4
abundance: few
CDR3aa: CATSSHPLEQGGNEKLFF

v_gene: TRBV7-2
j_gene: TRBJ2-7
abundance: .
CDR3aa: CASSPFGGRLDEQYF

v_gene: TRBV6-2/TRBV6-3
j_gene: TRBJ2-1
abundance: .
CDR3aa: CASSLTLGTGAYNEQFF

v_gene: TRBV7-2
j_gene: TRBJ2-7
abundance: few
CDR3aa: CASSLGIRREQYF

v_gene: TRBV12-3/TRBV12-4
j_gene: TRBJ1-2
abundance: .
CDR3aa: CASTGTVYGYTF